The 13 T cell receptor beta chains below come from one sample, sequenced in a study of beta chain features in type 1 diabetes listed by TCRdb under 2018. Study-wide findings and limitations: Type 1 diabetes patients showed a moderate but significant shortening of TCRB CDR3 length in all four CD4+ subsets.

Their cognate antigens are unknown. Library construction relied on the immunoSEQ multiplex PCR assay. All of the isolated RNA was reverse transcribed with the High Capacity cDNA Reverse Transcription Kit, so expressed TCRB transcripts were sequenced. What TCRdb holds here is the immuneACCESS table cut down to in-frame rearrangements. Part of the clones is not present; checked against another copy, under half of the missing clones reflect an unresolved V gene, and the others are unexplained. This sample comprises tens of thousands of clones, over 65% of them detected only once. The top ten hold 0.9% to 1.4% of the sample. Material for sequencing was stem cell memory CD4+ T cells from blood. The sample's cell subset or site, from its label and the paper: stem cell-like memory CD4+ T cells. The receptor source for this set is a woman between 35 and 50 years old with type 1 diabetes.

The V gene is TRBV4-3, the J gene TRBJ2-2; D not certain. Trimming shortened V by 5 bases and J by 1 base, and 8 bases separated the two germline ends. The CDR3 contains 14 residues. Looked up from germline, CDR1 is LGHNA and CDR2 is YSLEER. This CDR3 reads CASSYRQNTGELFF. Here the CDR3 DNA reads TGCGCCAGCAGCTACCGACAGAACACCGGGGAGCTGTTTTTT.

This chain uses TRBV10-3 with TRBJ1-2; no reliable D call. This CDR3 spans 14 amino acids. V lost 6 bases, J lost 3 bases, and 14 bases lay in between. CDR1 and CDR2 from the germline V gene are ENHRY and SYGVKD. The CDR3 protein is CAISPVHIYYGYTF. DNA for the CDR3: TGTGCCATCAGCCCTGTACACATCTACTATGGCTACACCTTC.

This clone was seen only a few times. The chain joins TRBV5-4 to TRBJ1-1; TRBD1 matches 7 bases. CDR1 SGHNT and CDR2 YYREEE come from the germline V gene (reference sequence). V gave up 3 bases and J gave up 11 bases; unmatched junction bases: 7. This CDR3 spans 12 amino acids. The CDR3 region is CASSSQDRRAFF. The CDR3 coding sequence is TGTGCCAGCAGCTCCCAGGACAGGAGGGCTTTCTTT.

This clone was recorded a few times. The rearrangement uses TRBV6-1 and TRBJ2-7; a possible D gene is TRBD2 (6 bases). This CDR3 spans 14 amino acids. The germline V gene has CDR1 MNHNS and CDR2 SASEGT. V lost 5 bases, J lost 2 bases, and 13 bases lay in between. CDR3 protein: CASSWGGTTYEQYF. The CDR3 bases are TGTGCCAGCAGTTGGGGCGGGACCACCTACGAGCAGTACTTC.

The sample holds a few counts of this clone. The chain recombines TRBV29-1 with TRBJ2-7; D ambiguous. The V gene lost 0 bases and the J gene lost 9 bases, with 9 bases spanning the gap. CDR1 SQVTM and CDR2 ANQGSEA come from the germline V gene. The CDR3 is 11 amino acids. The CDR3 sequence is CSVEERGAQYF. The DNA for the CDR3 is TGCAGCGTTGAAGAAAGAGGTGCGCAGTACTTC.

The CDR3 loop reads CASSPAAGGLAGRNGEQYF. The CDR3, as DNA: TGTGCCAGCTCACCGGCTGCGGGGGGACTAGCGGGAAGAAACGGGGAGCAGTACTTC. The V gene is TRBV18, the J gene TRBJ2-7; 13 nucleotides match TRBD2. V was clipped by 3 bases and J by 7 bases; unmatched bases: 18. The CDR3 totals 19 residues. Per germline, CDR1 KGHSH and CDR2 LQKENI. Filled out from reference TRBV18 and TRBJ2-7, the complete variable domain reads NAGVMQNPRHLVRRRGQEARLRCSPMKGHSHVYWYRQLPEEGLKFMVYLQKENIIDESGMPKERFSAEFPKEGPSILRIQQVVRGDSAAYFCASSPAAGGLAGRNGEQYFGPGTRLTVT.

This clone was seen only a few times. The chain employs TRBV19 and TRBJ2-1, with D perhaps matching TRBD2 (5 bases). CDR3 length: 14 residues. From germline, CDR1 is LNHDA and CDR2 SQIVND (reference sequence). With 4 bases removed from V and 2 bases from J, the gap between germline ends came to 9 bases. CDR3 amino acids: CASSTRETYNEQFF. The DNA of the CDR3 is TGTGCCAGTAGTACTAGGGAGACCTACAATGAGCAGTTCTTC.

V is TRBV5-1 and J is TRBJ1-1, with 9 bases aligning to TRBD1. Germline loops: CDR1 SGHRS, CDR2 YFSETQ. The V and J ends lost 4 bases and 1 base, in that order; junction bases with no gene match: 2. The CDR3 covers 14 residues. This CDR3 reads CASSVGQGNTEAFF. In DNA form, the CDR3 reads TGCGCCAGCAGCGTGGGACAGGGGAACACTGAAGCTTTCTTT.

V usage is TRBV14 and J usage is TRBJ1-2, with 9 bases identical to TRBD1. The V gene's germline CDR1 is SGHDN and CDR2 FVKESK. Losses at the gene ends were 4 bases for V and 4 bases for J; bases not matched to a gene: 4. The length of the CDR3 is 14 residues. The CDR3 region has the DNA TGTGCCAGCAGCCGGGACAGGGTGGCCTATGGCTACACCTTC. Its translation: CASSRDRVAYGYTF.

DNA of the CDR3: TGTGCCAGCCGATCCGGGAACTACGAGCAGTACTTC. Its translation is CASRSGNYEQYF. This rearrangement joins TRBV19 to TRBJ2-7, with a possible D match to TRBD2 (5 bases). CDR3 length equals 12 residues. Germline V gives CDR1 LNHDA, CDR2 SQIVND (reference sequence). V was cut by 9 bases and J by 3 bases, with 12 bases left in between.

The DNA of the CDR3 is TGTGCCAGCAGTGAAACGGGAGGAGGCAATGAGCAGTTCTTC. Protein sequence: CASSETGGGNEQFF. The V gene is TRBV2, the J gene TRBJ2-1, with TRBD2 identical over 7 bases. Looked up from germline, CDR1 is SNHLY and CDR2 is FYNNEI. This CDR3 spans 14 amino acids. V shed 2 bases and J 6 bases; nucleotides not matched to a gene: 4.

This chain uses TRBV7-2 with TRBJ2-1, with D unresolved. This CDR3 region has 13 residues. The ends were cut back, 1 base at V and 9 bases at J, with 10 bases in the middle. Germline V CDR1 and CDR2: SGHTA, FQGNSA. The CDR3 DNA sequence: TGTGCCAGCAGCTTAGGCCCTAGTAGTGAGCAGTTCTTC. Residues: CASSLGPSSEQFF.

The V and J genes are TRBV19 and TRBJ2-2; a weak D match, TRBD2 (6 bases). CDR3 length: 14 amino acids. From germline, CDR1 is LNHDA and CDR2 SQIVND (reference sequence). V lost 3 bases and J lost 1, with 6 bases in between. DNA of the CDR3: TGTGCCAGTAGTATGCGGGGGAACACCGGGGAGCTGTTTTTT. It specifies CASSMRGNTGELFF.